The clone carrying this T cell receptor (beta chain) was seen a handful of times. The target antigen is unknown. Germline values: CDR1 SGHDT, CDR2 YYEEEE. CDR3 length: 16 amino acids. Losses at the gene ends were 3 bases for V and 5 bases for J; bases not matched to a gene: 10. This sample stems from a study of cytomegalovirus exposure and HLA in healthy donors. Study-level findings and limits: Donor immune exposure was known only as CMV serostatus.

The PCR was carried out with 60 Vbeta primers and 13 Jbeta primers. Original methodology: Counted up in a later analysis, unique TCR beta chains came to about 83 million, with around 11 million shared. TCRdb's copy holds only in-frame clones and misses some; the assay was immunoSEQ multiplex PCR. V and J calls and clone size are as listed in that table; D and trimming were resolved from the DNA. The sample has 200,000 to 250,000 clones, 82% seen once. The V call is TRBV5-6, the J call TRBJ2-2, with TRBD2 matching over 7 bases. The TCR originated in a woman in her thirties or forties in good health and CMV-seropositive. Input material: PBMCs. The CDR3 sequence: CASSWEIGRETGELFF. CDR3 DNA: TGTGCCAGCAGCTGGGAGATTGGGCGGGAGACCGGGGAGCTGTTTTTT.